What follows is one TCR beta chain and its context. This sample is part of a study of blood T cell repertoires in COVID-19. Study summary: Acute and convalescent COVID-19 specimens originated in the United States, Italy and Spain. PBMCs, B-cell-depleted T cells, or T cells provided the cDNA or gDNA that made up the material.

The authors' processing: Reference gene primer amplification gave estimated nucleated cell counts. Produced via immunoSEQ multiplex PCR; TCRdb's table is partial and in-frame only. V and J calls and clone size are as listed in that table; D and trimming were resolved from the DNA. The profile shows 350,000 or so clones, approximately 90% of them singletons. The Seattle site enrolled patients during active infection and followed them longitudinally. The sequencing sample was made of peripheral blood. The receptor's source is a woman aged 55-70 years with COVID-19, enrolled during active disease.

CDR3 sequence (DNA): TGTGCCAGCAGCCTAGCGGACGGCAACGAGCAGTACTTC. It specifies CASSLADGNEQYF. This sequence joins TRBV3-1 (or the pseudogene TRBV3-2) and TRBJ2-7, with D possibly matching TRBD2 (6 bases). In germline, CDR1 is LGHDT, CDR2 YNNKEL (reference sequence). Between the trimmed V and J ends, which lost 4 bases and 5 bases, there was a span of 12 bases. The CDR3 consists of 13 residues.